This TCR beta chain stems from a study of T-cell reconstitution after alpha-beta-depleted transplantation in children. The TCRbeta library incorporated unique molecular identifiers. TCRdb re-derived calls from the PCR reads in MiXCR, one entry per CDR3 protein. In the table there are 500,000 or so distinct CDR3 sequences, approximately 30% of which are singletons. This clonotype was seen a few times. CDR3 length: 16 amino acids. The V end was cut by 0 bases, the J end by 0 bases, with 9 bases between. Germline loops: CDR1 SGDLS, CDR2 YYNGEE. The sequences come from PBMCs from the stem cell graft donor, collected from the stem cell graft. This TCR was sampled from a human donor who donated a stem cell graft to a child with aplastic anemia. V is TRBV9 and J is TRBJ2-2; D remains unclear. This CDR3 reads CASSVAPAPNTGELFF. The CDR3, as DNA: TGTGCCAGCAGCGTAGCGCCGGCCCCGAACACCGGGGAGCTGTTTTTT.